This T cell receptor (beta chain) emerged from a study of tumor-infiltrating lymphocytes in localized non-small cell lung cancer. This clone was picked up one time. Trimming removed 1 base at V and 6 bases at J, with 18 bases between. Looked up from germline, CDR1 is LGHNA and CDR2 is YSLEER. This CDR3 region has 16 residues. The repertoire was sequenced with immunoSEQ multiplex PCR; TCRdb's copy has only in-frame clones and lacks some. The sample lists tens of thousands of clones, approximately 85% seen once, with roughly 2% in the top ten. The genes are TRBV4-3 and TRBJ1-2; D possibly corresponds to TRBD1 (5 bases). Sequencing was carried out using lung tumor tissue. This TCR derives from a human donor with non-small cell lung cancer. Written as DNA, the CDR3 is TGCGCCAGCAGCCAAGTTGGGAGTCTAGGGGAAAATGGCTACACCTTC. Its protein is CASSQVGSLGENGYTF.